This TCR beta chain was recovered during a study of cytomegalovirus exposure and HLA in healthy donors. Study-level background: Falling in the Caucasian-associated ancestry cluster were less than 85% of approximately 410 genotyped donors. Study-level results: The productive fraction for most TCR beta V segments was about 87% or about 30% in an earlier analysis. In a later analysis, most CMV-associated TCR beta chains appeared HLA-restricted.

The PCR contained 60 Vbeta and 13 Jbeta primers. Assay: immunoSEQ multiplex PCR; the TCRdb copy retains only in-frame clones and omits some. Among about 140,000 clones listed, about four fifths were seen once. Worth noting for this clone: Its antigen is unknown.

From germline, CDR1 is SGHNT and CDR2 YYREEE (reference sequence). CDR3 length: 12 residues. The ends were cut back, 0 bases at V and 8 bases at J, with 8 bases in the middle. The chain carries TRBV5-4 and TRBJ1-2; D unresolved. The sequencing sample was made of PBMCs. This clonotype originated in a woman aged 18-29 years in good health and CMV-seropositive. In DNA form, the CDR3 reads TGTGCCAGCAGCTTGGACGGGAACGGCTACACCTTC. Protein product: CASSLDGNGYTF.